The 5 T cell receptor beta chains reported below all come from one sample, sequenced in a study of tumor and adjacent non-tumor tissue in lung cancer. Three rounds of nested PCR, following a modified ARM-PCR protocol, produced the TCRbeta library. MiXCR, applied by TCRdb to the multiplex PCR reads, yields one record per CDR3 protein. Of 75,000 to 80,000 distinct CDR3 sequences listed, 80% are singletons. This sample's RNA came from whole unsorted tissue. Sequenced sample: lung tumor tissue. Receptor source: a woman aged 45-65 years with non-small cell lung cancer.

A note on this clonotype: A junction end diverges from the germline sequence, so it may reflect a read error. The rearrangement links TRBV30 to TRBJ2-1; 7 nucleotides match TRBD1. The CDR3 runs 15 residues. The germline gives CDR1 GTSNPN, CDR2 SVGIG (reference sequence). The DNA of the CDR3 is TGTGCCTGGGCCGAGGACAGGTGTCGTGCCAATGAGCAGTTCTTT. Protein product: CAWAEDRCRANEQFF.

This sequence joins TRBV6-1 and TRBJ2-5; D is possibly TRBD2 (5 bases). The CDR3 is 15 residues long. The germline gives CDR1 MNHNS, CDR2 SASEGT. V was pared by 6 bases and J by 1 base, with 15 bases between. DNA for the CDR3: TGTGCCAGCAGCGGACTGACTTCTCTCCAAGAGACCCAGTACTTC. Protein: CASSGLTSLQETQYF.

As regards this clonotype: The germline gene is not matched at one end of the junction; a read error may be the cause. The chain uses TRBV11-2 and TRBJ2-5; no clear D gene. The CDR3 runs 11 residues. From germline, CDR1 is SGHAT and CDR2 FQNNGV. Here the CDR3 reads CASSFGETQNF. The CDR3 DNA follows: TGTGCCAGCAGCTTCGGAGAGACCCAGAACTTC.

This rearrangement joins TRBV29-1 to TRBJ1-2, with D possibly matching TRBD1 (5 bases). Germline CDR1 reads SQVTM; CDR2 reads ANQGSEA. V lost 4 bases and J 7 bases, leaving 13 bases between the germline ends. The CDR3 is 12 amino acids. CDR3 bases: TGCAGCGTTGGATGGGGGAACGTTGGCTACACCTTC. Amino acid sequence: CSVGWGNVGYTF.

Comment on this clonotype: Sequence at one end of the junction differs from germline and may be a read error. This sequence joins TRBV20-1 and TRBJ2-1; 11 bases are shared with TRBD2. The CDR3 sequence is 15 residues long. The V gene's germline CDR1 is DFQATT and CDR2 SNEGSKA (reference sequence). The CDR3 bases are TGCAGCCTTGGGGCTGGGACTAGCGGAAGTAATGAGCGGTTCTTC. This sequence encodes CSLGAGTSGSNERFF.